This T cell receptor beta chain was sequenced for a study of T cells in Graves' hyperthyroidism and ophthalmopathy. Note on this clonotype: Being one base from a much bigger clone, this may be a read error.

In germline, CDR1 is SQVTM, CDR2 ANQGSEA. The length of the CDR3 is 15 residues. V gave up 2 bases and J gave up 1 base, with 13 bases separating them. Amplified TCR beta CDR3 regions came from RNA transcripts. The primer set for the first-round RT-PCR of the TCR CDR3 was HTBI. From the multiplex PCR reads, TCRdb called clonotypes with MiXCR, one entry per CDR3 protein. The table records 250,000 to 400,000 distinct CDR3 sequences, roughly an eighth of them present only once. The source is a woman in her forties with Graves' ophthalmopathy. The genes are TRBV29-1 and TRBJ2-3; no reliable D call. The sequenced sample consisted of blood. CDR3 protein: CSVEYGPSGTDTQYF. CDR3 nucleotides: TGCAGCGTTGAATATGGTCCGAGTGGCACAGATACGCAGTATTTT.